This is a list of T cell receptor beta chains from one sample in a study of blood T cell repertoires in COVID-19. Sequenced by immunoSEQ multiplex PCR; TCRdb stores in-frame clones only, minus some. This table has some 270,000 clones, around 90% appearing once. Sequences were obtained from peripheral blood. The receptors derive from a man aged 50-59 years with acute or convalescent COVID-19. Each CDR3 is given with its conserved first and last residue. D genes are given only for firm matches. Not every row has a clone size; where given, it reads once, few, many or a size class.

J,D,size,V,CDR3,DNA
TRBJ2-1,TRBD2,.,TRBV11-2,CASSLVRGGPGEQFF,TGTGCCAGCAGCTTAGTTCGGGGGGGGCCGGGTGAGCAGTTCTTC
TRBJ1-1,TRBD1,.,TRBV13,CASSFTGTGGIYTEAFF,TGTGCCAGCAGCTTCACCGGGACAGGGGGGATTTACACTGAAGCTTTCTTT
TRBJ2-3,TRBD2,.,TRBV6-5,CASSYPAGGTDTQYF,TGTGCCAGCAGTTACCCAGCGGGGGGAACAGATACGCAGTATTTT
TRBJ1-6,.,.,TRBV27,CASSLEEDDNSPLHF,TGTGCCAGCAGTTTAGAGGAGGACGATAATTCACCCCTCCACTTT
TRBJ1-2,TRBD1,.,TRBV19,CASSSGEGARGYTF,TGTGCCAGTAGTAGCGGTGAGGGGGCTCGGGGCTACACCTTC
TRBJ1-5,.,.,TRBV30,CAWSVLPGDSNQPQHF,TGTGCCTGGAGTGTACTCCCAGGGGATAGCAATCAGCCCCAGCATTTT
TRBJ2-5,TRBD2,once,TRBV19,CASSAGGLETQYF,TGTGCCTCCAGTGCGGGGGGCCTGGAGACCCAGTACTTC
TRBJ1-2,.,.,TRBV29-1,CSDDAGEGGGYTF,TGCAGCGATGACGCAGGGGAAGGAGGAGGCTACACCTTC
TRBJ2-1,TRBD1,.,TRBV7-3,CASSLRQGVGYNEQFF,TGTGCCAGCAGCCTTCGACAGGGGGTTGGCTACAATGAGCAGTTCTTC
TRBJ2-3,.,.,TRBV19,CASSIFVTDTQYF,TGTGCCAGTAGTATATTTGTAACAGATACGCAGTATTTT
TRBJ2-7,.,.,TRBV14,CASSQVLGYSYEQYF,TGTGCCAGCAGCCAAGTTCTGGGCTACTCCTACGAGCAGTACTTC
TRBJ2-3,TRBD1,.,TRBV5-1,CASSRRGQGASPDTQYF,TGCGCCAGCAGCCGGCGTGGACAGGGGGCCTCTCCCGATACGCAGTATTTT
TRBJ1-2,.,.,TRBV29-1,CSAGEGSGYGYTF,TGCAGCGCCGGGGAGGGGTCTGGGTATGGCTACACCTTC
TRBJ2-7,TRBD1,.,TRBV13,CASSPPRGPSYEQYF,TGTGCCAGCAGCCCCCCCAGGGGGCCCTCCTACGAGCAGTACTTC
TRBJ1-5,TRBD1,.,TRBV19,CASSAIGQGFNQPQHF,TGTGCCAGTAGTGCCATCGGACAGGGCTTCAATCAGCCCCAGCATTTT
TRBJ2-7,.,.,TRBV27,CASSLTTGYEQYF,TGTGCCAGCAGTTTAACGACGGGGTACGAGCAGTACTTC
TRBJ1-4,.,.,TRBV20-1,CGLGAEKLFF,TGCGGACTAGGGGCCGAAAAACTGTTTTTT
TRBJ2-2,TRBD2,few,TRBV12-5,CASVPRTSLLGGELFF,TGTGCTAGTGTTCCGAGGACTAGCCTTCTTGGCGGGGAGCTGTTTTTT
TRBJ1-5,.,.,TRBV19,CASSQRPGEPQHF,TGTGCCAGTAGTCAGCGACCGGGAGAGCCCCAGCATTTT
TRBJ1-4,TRBD1,.,TRBV9,CASSASRDRGNYNEKLFF,TGTGCCAGCAGCGCTAGCCGGGACAGGGGGAACTATAATGAAAAACTGTTTTTT
TRBJ2-5,TRBD2,.,TRBV30,CAWSVWGGETQYF,TGTGCCTGGAGTGTATGGGGGGGGGAGACCCAGTACTTC
TRBJ2-5,.,.,TRBV5-1,CASSRTRDQETQYF,TGCGCCAGCAGCCGGACCAGGGATCAAGAGACCCAGTACTTC
TRBJ1-1,.,many,TRBV7-3,CASSPSGRNTEAFF,TGTGCCAGCAGCCCTTCGGGTAGGAACACTGAAGCTTTCTTT
TRBJ1-5,TRBD1,.,TRBV19,CASSRGQGYQPQHF,TGTGCCAGTAGCCGGGGACAGGGTTATCAGCCCCAGCATTTT
TRBJ2-7,.,.,TRBV10-3,CAISESEGTYEQYF,TGTGCCATCAGTGAGTCGGAGGGGACCTACGAGCAGTACTTC
TRBJ1-3,.,.,TRBV6-5,CASSYSQGASGNTIYF,TGTGCCAGCAGTTACAGCCAGGGCGCATCTGGAAACACCATATATTTT
TRBJ1-6,TRBD1,.,TRBV3-1/TRBV3-2,CASSRRQGSPLHF,TGTGCCAGCAGCCGTAGACAGGGTTCACCCCTCCACTTT
TRBJ2-5,TRBD2,few,TRBV2,CASSGSSGGAGETQYF,TGTGCCAGCAGTGGATCTAGCGGGGGGGCTGGAGAGACCCAGTACTTC
TRBJ2-1,TRBD1,.,TRBV7-2,CASSLDRGRDEQFF,TGTGCCAGCAGCTTAGACAGGGGGCGGGATGAGCAGTTCTTC
TRBJ1-2,.,.,TRBV5-1,CASSLAGTGPYGYTF,TGCGCCAGCAGCTTGGCCGGTACAGGCCCATATGGCTACACCTTC
TRBJ1-6,.,.,TRBV11-2,CASSQGLPNSPLHF,TGTGCCAGCAGCCAGGGGCTTCCGAATTCACCCCTCCACTTT
TRBJ1-2,TRBD1,.,TRBV5-4,CASSRQGADYGYTF,TGTGCCAGCAGCCGACAGGGGGCGGACTATGGCTACACCTTC
TRBJ1-1,.,.,TRBV2,CASSGPGRNTEAFF,TGTGCCAGCAGTGGGCCAGGGCGGAACACTGAAGCTTTCTTT
TRBJ2-1,.,few,TRBV7-8,CASSLERMGGEQFF,TGTGCCAGCAGCTTAGAGCGGATGGGGGGTGAGCAGTTCTTC
TRBJ2-1,.,.,TRBV2,CASSEAGLLYNEQFF,TGTGCCAGCAGTGAAGCGGGACTGTTATACAATGAGCAGTTCTTC
TRBJ2-1,.,.,TRBV11-2,CASSLPSAGVYNEQFF,TGTGCCAGCAGCTTACCCTCAGCGGGTGTCTACAATGAGCAGTTCTTC
TRBJ1-1,TRBD1,.,TRBV10-2,CASSGQGGTEAFF,TGCGCCAGCAGTGGACAGGGCGGCACTGAAGCTTTCTTT